This T cell receptor (beta chain) was observed in a study of blood T cells in healthy people across ages. Primers used in a second PCR of roughly 6 to 12 cycles were a sample-barcoded 5' primer and a J-beta primer mix. Template switching added a 12-random-nucleotide identifier to every cDNA molecule. TCRdb reprocessed the 5' RACE reads with MiXCR, giving one entry per CDR3 protein. This table holds around 940,000 distinct CDR3 sequences, roughly 50% found once. Trimming shortened V by 7 bases and J by 9 bases, and 10 bases separated the two germline ends. Germline values: CDR1 SQVTM, CDR2 ANQGSEA. This CDR3 spans 10 amino acids. This clonotype was detected only a few times. Peripheral blood was drawn, around 9.5 milliliters per donor.

Sequenced material: blood. V is TRBV29-1 and J is TRBJ2-1; tentative D call: TRBD2 (5 bases). This receptor was identified in a woman in her sixties or seventies in good health. DNA of the CDR3: TGCAGCGCCCAGGACTTTGAGCAGTTCTTC. The encoded protein is CSAQDFEQFF.